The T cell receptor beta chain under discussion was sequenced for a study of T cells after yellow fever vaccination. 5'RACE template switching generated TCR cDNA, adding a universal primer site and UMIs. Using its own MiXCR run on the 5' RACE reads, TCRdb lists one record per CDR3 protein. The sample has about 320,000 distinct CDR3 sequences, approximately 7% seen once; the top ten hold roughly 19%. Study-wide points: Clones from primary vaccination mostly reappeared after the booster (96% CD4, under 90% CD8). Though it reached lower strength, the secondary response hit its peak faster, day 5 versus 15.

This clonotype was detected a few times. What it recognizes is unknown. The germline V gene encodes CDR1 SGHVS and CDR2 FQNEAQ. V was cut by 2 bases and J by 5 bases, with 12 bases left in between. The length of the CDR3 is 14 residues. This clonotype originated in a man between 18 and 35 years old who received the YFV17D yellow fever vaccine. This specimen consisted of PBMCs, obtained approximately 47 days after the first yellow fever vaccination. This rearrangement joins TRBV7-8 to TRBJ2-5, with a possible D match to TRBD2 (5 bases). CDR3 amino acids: CASSLSARRETQYF. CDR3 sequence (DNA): TGTGCCAGCAGCTTATCGGCACGGAGGGAGACCCAGTACTTC.